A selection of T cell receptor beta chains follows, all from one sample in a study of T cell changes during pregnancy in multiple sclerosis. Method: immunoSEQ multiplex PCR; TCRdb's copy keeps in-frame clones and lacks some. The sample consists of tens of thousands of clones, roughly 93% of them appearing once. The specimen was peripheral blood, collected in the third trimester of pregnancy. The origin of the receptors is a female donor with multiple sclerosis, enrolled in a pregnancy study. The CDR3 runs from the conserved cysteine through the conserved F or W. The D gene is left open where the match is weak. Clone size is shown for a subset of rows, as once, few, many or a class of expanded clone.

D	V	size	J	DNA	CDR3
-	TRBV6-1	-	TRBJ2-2	TGTGCCAGCAGTGCTTCAGCGGGGAACACCGGGGAGCTGTTTTTT	CASSASAGNTGELFF
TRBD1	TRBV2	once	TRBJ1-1	TGTGCCAGCAGTGAACAGGGGGCGAGGAACACTGAAGCTTTCTTT	CASSEQGARNTEAFF
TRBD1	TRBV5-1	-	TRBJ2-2	TGCGCCAGCAGGCGGTGGGACAGGGGGAACACCGGGGAGCTGTTTTTT	CASRRWDRGNTGELFF
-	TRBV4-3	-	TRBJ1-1	TGCGCCAGCAGCCATGGACAGTACACTGAAGCTTTCTTT	CASSHGQYTEAFF
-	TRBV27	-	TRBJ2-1	TGTGCCAGCAGTTGGCGGGACCAGGGCCCGTTCTTC	CASSWRDQGPFF
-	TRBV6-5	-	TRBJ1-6	TGTGCCAGCAGTTACGGGAGACAGGCCGGGCGCACCCTCCACTTT	CASSYGRQAGRTLHF
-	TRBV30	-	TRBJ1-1	TGTGCCTGGACAACCGGGATGAACACTGAAGCTTTCTTT	CAWTTGMNTEAFF
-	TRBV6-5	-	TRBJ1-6	TGTGCCAGCAATATAGACCGGAGGGATTCACCCCTCCACTTT	CASNIDRRDSPLHF
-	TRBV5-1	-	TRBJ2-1	TGCGCCAGCAGCTTGGGAGGGCAGAACAATGAGCAGTTCTTC	CASSLGGQNNEQFF
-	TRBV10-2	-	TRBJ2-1	TGCGCCAGCAGCCCCAGCGGGTGGTACAATGAGCAGTTCTTC	CASSPSGWYNEQFF
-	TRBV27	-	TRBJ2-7	TGTGCCAGCAGTTCCGGGATCTACGAGCAGTACTTC	CASSSGIYEQYF
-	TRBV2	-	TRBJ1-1	TGTGCCAGCAGTGGACCCAGGGAGAACACTGAAGCTTTCTTT	CASSGPRENTEAFF
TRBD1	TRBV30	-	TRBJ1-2	TGTGCCTGGAGTCGTCTCGACAGGGGAAGCTATGGCTACACCTTC	CAWSRLDRGSYGYTF
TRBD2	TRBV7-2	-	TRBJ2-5	TGTGCCAGCAGCTCAACGACTACTAGCGGGGGGGCCCCGGAGACCCAGTACTTC	CASSSTTTSGGAPETQYF
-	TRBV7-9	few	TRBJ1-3	TGTGCCAGCAGCTTAAGGGCGCTGGTTAGGGGTGACTCTGGAAACACCATATATTTT	CASSLRALVRGDSGNTIYF
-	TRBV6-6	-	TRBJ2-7	TGTGCCAGCAGTCCCCCAGGTGGCGAGCAGTACTTC	CASSPPGGEQYF
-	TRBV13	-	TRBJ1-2	TGTGCCAGCAGCTTAGAGGCCCGCGGTGGCTACACCTTC	CASSLEARGGYTF
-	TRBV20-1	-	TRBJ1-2	TGCAGTGCCCCCAAGGGGTATGGCTACACCTTC	CSAPKGYGYTF
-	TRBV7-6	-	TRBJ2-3	TGTGCCAGCAGCTTGGAAGCGCATACGCAGTATTTT	CASSLEAHTQYF
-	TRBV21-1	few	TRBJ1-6	TGTGCCAGCAGCAAAGGGACAGGGGGCTCACCCCTCCACTTT	CASSKGTGGSPLHF
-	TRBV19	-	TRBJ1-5	TGTGCCAGTACTGCCCGGGCCGACTATAGCAATCAGCCCCAGCATTTT	CASTARADYSNQPQHF
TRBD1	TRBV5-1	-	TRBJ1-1	TGCGCCAGCAGCTCGACAGGGGTGAACACTGAAGCTTTCTTT	CASSSTGVNTEAFF
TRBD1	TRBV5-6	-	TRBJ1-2	TGTGCCAGCAGCTTGGAGGGGGCCGGGGGCTACACCTTC	CASSLEGAGGYTF
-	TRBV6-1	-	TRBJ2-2	TGTGCCAGCAGTCGCTCTACAGGGCAGGCCGGGGAGCTGTTTTTT	CASSRSTGQAGELFF
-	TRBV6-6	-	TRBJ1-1	TGTGCCACCCTGAGGGAGGAAACTGAAGCTTTCTTT	CATLREETEAFF
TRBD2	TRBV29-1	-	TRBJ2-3	TGCTCCGGGACTAGCGGCACAGATACGCAGTATTTT	CSGTSGTDTQYF
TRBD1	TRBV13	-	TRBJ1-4	TGTGCCAGCAGTCCAGGGGGGTATGTTGGTGAAAAACTGTTTTTT	CASSPGGYVGEKLFF
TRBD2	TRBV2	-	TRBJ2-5	TGTGCCAGCGGGACTAGCGGGGGGATTCCACAGTACTTC	CASGTSGGIPQYF
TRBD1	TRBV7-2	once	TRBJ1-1	TGTGCCAGCAGCTTAGTAACAGGGGGGACTGAAGCTTTCTTT	CASSLVTGGTEAFF
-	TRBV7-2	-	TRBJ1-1	TGTGCCAGCAGCTTAGGAGGGAACGGTGAAGCTTTCTTT	CASSLGGNGEAFF
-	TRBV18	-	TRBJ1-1	TGTGCCAGCTCACCAATTATAGGGGACATCCCTGATGCTTTCTTT	CASSPIIGDIPDAFF
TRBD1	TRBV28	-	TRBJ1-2	TGTGCCAGCAGCCAGACAGGGGTTAGTGCTGACTACACCTTC	CASSQTGVSADYTF
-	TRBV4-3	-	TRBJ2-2	TGCGCCAGCAGCCAAATCGGCGACTCCGGGGAGCTGTTTTTT	CASSQIGDSGELFF
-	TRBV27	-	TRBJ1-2	TGTGCCAGCAGCACCGGGACACATTATGGCTACACCTTC	CASSTGTHYGYTF
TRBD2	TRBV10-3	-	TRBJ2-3	TGTGCCATCAGTGCTAGACTAGCGGGGGACACAGATACGCAGTATTTT	CAISARLAGDTDTQYF
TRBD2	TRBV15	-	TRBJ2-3	TGTGCCACCAGCAGAGATCTAGCGGGGGGGCCGAGGTCAGATACGCAGTATTTT	CATSRDLAGGPRSDTQYF
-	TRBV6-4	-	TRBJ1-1	TGTGCCAGCAGTGCCTCAAAGGGCCCGGAGGGAGCTTTCTTT	CASSASKGPEGAFF
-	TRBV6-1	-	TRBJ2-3	TGTGCCAGCAGTGAACAGGGATTGGAAGCAGATACGCAGTATTTT	CASSEQGLEADTQYF
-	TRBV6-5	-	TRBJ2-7	TGTGCCAGCAGTTACCCACACGGGGGCGAGCAGTACTTC	CASSYPHGGEQYF
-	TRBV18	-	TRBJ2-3	TGTGCCAGCTCCCGACAGGAAGTATCTGCGAATACGCAGTATTTT	CASSRQEVSANTQYF
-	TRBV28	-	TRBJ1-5	TGTGCCACGAAACGGGAATGGATCAATCAGCCCCAGCATTTT	CATKREWINQPQHF
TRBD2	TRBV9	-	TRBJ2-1	TGTGCCAGCAGCGCCGGGGCGGGGGGAGGCAATGAGCAGTTCTTC	CASSAGAGGGNEQFF
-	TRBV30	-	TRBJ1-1	TGTGCCTGGAGTCCGGTGTCAGGGATAAACACTGAAGCTTTCTTT	CAWSPVSGINTEAFF
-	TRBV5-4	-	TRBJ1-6	TGTGCCAGCAGCCCGACACCCGACAGATCCAATTCACCCCTCCACTTT	CASSPTPDRSNSPLHF
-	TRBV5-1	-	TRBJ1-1	TGCGCCAGCAGCTTGCGCGGGTCAAGATGGGGAGCTTTCTTT	CASSLRGSRWGAFF
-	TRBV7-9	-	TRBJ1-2	TGTGCCAGCAGCTTAGCGCGGGGTGGTGGCTACACCTTC	CASSLARGGGYTF
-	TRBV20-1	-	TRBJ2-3	TGCAGCGGCGGGAGCACAGATACGCAGTATTTT	CSGGSTDTQYF
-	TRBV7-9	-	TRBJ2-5	TGTGCCAGCAGCTTAGGATATGATCGTAGACAGGTCGACGAGACCCAGTACTTC	CASSLGYDRRQVDETQYF
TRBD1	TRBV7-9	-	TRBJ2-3	TGTGCCAGCAGCATCGACAGGGGCGCGTATTTT	CASSIDRGAYF
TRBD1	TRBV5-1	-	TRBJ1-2	TGCGCCAGCAGCTTGGCATTCGGGACAGAATATGGCTACACCTTC	CASSLAFGTEYGYTF
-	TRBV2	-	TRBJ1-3	TGTGCCAGCAGTGAAGGGGGGGACCTCTCTGGAAACACCATATATTTT	CASSEGGDLSGNTIYF
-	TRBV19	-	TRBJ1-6	TGTGCCAGTAGTATATTGGACAGTTCACCCCTCCACTTT	CASSILDSSPLHF
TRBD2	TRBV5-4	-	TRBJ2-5	TGTGCCAGCAGCCCAGCGGGGGTTGGAGAGACCCAGTACTTC	CASSPAGVGETQYF